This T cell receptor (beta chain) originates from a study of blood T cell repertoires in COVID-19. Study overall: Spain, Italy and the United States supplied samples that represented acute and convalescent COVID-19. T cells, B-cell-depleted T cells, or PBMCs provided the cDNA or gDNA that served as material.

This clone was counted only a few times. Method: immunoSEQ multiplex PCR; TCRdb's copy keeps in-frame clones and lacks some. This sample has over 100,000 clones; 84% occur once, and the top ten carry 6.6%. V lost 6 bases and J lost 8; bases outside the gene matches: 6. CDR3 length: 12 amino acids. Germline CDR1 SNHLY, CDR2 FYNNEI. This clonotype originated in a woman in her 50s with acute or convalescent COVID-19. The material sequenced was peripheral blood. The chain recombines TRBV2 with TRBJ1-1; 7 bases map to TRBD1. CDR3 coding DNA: TGTGCCAGCAGCGAGAGGGACAGAGAAGCTTTCTTT. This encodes CASSERDREAFF.